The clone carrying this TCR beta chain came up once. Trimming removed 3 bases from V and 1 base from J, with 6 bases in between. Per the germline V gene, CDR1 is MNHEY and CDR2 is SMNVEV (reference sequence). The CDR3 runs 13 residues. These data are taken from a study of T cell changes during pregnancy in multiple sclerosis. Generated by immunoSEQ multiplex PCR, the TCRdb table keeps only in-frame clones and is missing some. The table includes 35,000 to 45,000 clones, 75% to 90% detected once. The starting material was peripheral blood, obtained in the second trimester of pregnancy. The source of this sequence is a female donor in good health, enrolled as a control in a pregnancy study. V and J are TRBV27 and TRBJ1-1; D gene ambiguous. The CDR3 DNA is TGTGCCAGCAGTTTGAGGGAGAACACTGAAGCTTTCTTT. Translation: CASSLRENTEAFF.